The T cell receptor beta chain under discussion was sequenced for a study of T cells in Graves' hyperthyroidism and ophthalmopathy. With 5 bases removed from V and 4 bases from J, the gap between germline ends came to 12 bases. The CDR3 is 14 residues long. Study results and limitations: Among clonotypes expanded in thyroid above 0.001, most were also found in blood.

Amplification targeted TCR beta CDR3 regions from RNA transcripts. Using the HTBI primer set, a first-round RT-PCR was run on the TCR CDR3. TCRdb reprocessed the multiplex PCR reads via MiXCR and lists one record per CDR3 protein. The sample consists of 450,000 to 650,000 distinct CDR3 sequences, 15% to 20% of them appearing once. For ophthalmopathy patients, the Clinical Activity Score was at least 3 and the NOSPECS grade at least 4; duration was under 3 months. Exclusions: uncontrolled infection, other autoimmune disease, pregnancy, lactation. The diagnostic basis comprised clinical symptoms, serum thyroxine and TRAb, thyroid ultrasound and orbital computed tomography. The table lists this clonotype with many counts. Its antigen is undetermined.

This sequence originates from a woman aged 18-30 years with Graves' ophthalmopathy. The sequencing sample was made of blood. This chain links TRBV12-3 or TRBV12-4 with TRBJ1-5; D perhaps matches TRBD1 (6 bases). CDR3 protein: CASSGQIQNQPQHF. CDR3 nucleotides: TGTGCCAGCAGTGGACAGATCCAAAATCAGCCCCAGCATTTT.